Presented here are 24 T cell receptor beta chains from one specimen sequenced in a study of cytomegalovirus exposure and HLA in healthy donors. 60 Vbeta and 13 Jbeta primers were used in PCR. The method was immunoSEQ multiplex PCR; TCRdb's version includes in-frame clones alone and lacks a portion of them. The sample comprises 100,000 or so clones, around 80% of which are singletons, and over 8% rests with the top ten. Specimen: PBMCs. These receptors all stem from a man between 40 and 49 years old in good health and CMV-seropositive.

About this clone: The junction does not match germline at one end; this may be a read error. The chain recombines TRBV27 with TRBJ2-6; 7 bases match TRBD2. From germline, CDR1 is MNHEY and CDR2 SMNVEV (reference sequence). The CDR3 has 18 amino acids. The CDR3 loop is CASSFRSGVNSGANGLTF. CDR3 sequence (DNA): TGTGCCAGCAGTTTCCGAAGCGGGGTTAACTCTGGGGCCAACGGCCTGACTTTC.

CDR3 sequence: CASSTLTGVTEAFF. In DNA, the CDR3 is TGCGCCAGCAGCACCCTGACAGGGGTGACTGAAGCTTTCTTT. The J gene is TRBJ1-1, the V gene TRBV4-3, with TRBD1 identical over 8 bases. Germline assignment: CDR1 LGHNA and CDR2 YSLEER. The V segment lost 5 bases and the J segment 5 bases; nucleotides outside the gene matches: 7. The CDR3 is 14 residues long.

The chain recombines TRBV29-1 with TRBJ2-2; perhaps TRBD1 as D (5 bases). The CDR3 runs 13 residues. Germline-derived CDR1 and CDR2 are SQVTM and ANQGSEA. The V end was cut by 6 bases, the J end by 0 bases, with 8 bases between. This chain's CDR3 is CSVDRSNTGELFF. In DNA form, the CDR3 reads TGCAGCGTCGACAGATCGAACACCGGGGAGCTGTTTTTT.

The chain uses TRBV11-2 and TRBJ2-7; D gene ambiguous. V was trimmed by 1 base and J by 3 bases, leaving 10 bases between them. Germline CDR1 is SGHAT and CDR2 is FQNNGV. The CDR3 totals 14 residues. The CDR3 bases are TGTGCCAGCAGCTTAGGGCCCACCATCTACGAGCAGTACTTC. Protein product: CASSLGPTIYEQYF.

The gene calls are TRBV7-2 and TRBJ1-2; 10 bases map to TRBD1. This CDR3 comprises 14 residues. Germline CDR1 and CDR2: SGHTA and FQGNSA. J was trimmed by 2 bases and V by 6 bases; bases with no gene match: 3. The CDR3 region is CASSPDRGNYGYTF. In nucleotides, the CDR3 is TGTGCCAGCAGTCCGGACAGGGGGAACTATGGCTACACCTTC.

The chain has TRBV7-8 and TRBJ2-7; D is possibly TRBD2 (5 bases). Germline CDR1 SGHVS, CDR2 FQNEAQ. The V gene lost 5 bases and the J gene lost 2 bases, with 19 bases spanning the gap. There are 16 residues in the CDR3. The CDR3 here is CASSARTGISAYEQYF. CDR3 DNA: TGTGCCAGCAGCGCGCGAACCGGGATATCCGCCTACGAGCAGTACTTC. Complete variable domain (other parts from reference TRBV7-8 and TRBJ2-7): GAGVSQSPRYKVAKRGQDVALRCDPISGHVSLFWYQQALGQGPEFLTYFQNEAQLDKSGLPSDRFFAERPEGSVSTLKIQRTQQEDSAVYLCASSARTGISAYEQYFGPGTRLTVT.

Comments on this clone: The same CDR3 arises from other DNA sequences in this sample as well. The chain recombines TRBV11-2 with TRBJ2-7; D ambiguous. The CDR3 is 15 residues long. V was cut by 5 bases and J by 3 bases, with 17 bases left in between. Germline CDR1 is SGHAT and CDR2 is FQNNGV. As DNA, the CDR3 is TGTGCCAGCAGCCATCCGCGCGTCGGGTTCTACGAGCAGTACTTC. Its translation is CASSHPRVGFYEQYF.

The chain has TRBV6-5 and TRBJ2-2; D is ambiguous. With 8 bases removed from V and 5 bases from J, the gap between germline ends came to 15 bases. The germline V gene has CDR1 MNHEY and CDR2 SVGAGI. This CDR3 region has 14 residues. CDR3 bases: TGTGCCAGCTCAACTAACCCGCGGACCGGGGAGCTGTTTTTT. It yields the protein CASSTNPRTGELFF.

The rearrangement uses TRBV7-2 and TRBJ2-1, with D perhaps matching TRBD2 (6 bases). Trimming shortened V by 1 base and J by 12 bases, and 16 bases separated the two germline ends. The CDR3 covers 14 residues. Per the germline V gene, CDR1 is SGHTA and CDR2 is FQGNSA. The chain's CDR3 is CASSLGRQTRVQFF. In nucleotides, the CDR3 is TGTGCCAGCAGCTTAGGGCGACAGACTAGAGTGCAGTTCTTC.

The chain carries TRBV2 and TRBJ2-1; D is perhaps TRBD2 (5 bases). V was pared by 8 bases and J by 2 bases, with 10 bases between. This CDR3 is 13 amino acids long. Germline assignment: CDR1 SNHLY and CDR2 FYNNEI. The CDR3 sequence: CASGRGTYNEQFF. CDR3 in DNA: TGTGCCAGCGGAAGAGGGACCTACAATGAGCAGTTCTTC.

The sample holds a few counts of this clone. The chain employs TRBV7-9 and TRBJ1-2; no firm D call. Trimming shortened V by 6 bases and J by 5 bases, and 7 bases separated the two germline ends. CDR1 is SEHNR, CDR2 FQNEAQ, per germline (reference sequence). The CDR3 totals 11 residues. Here the CDR3 DNA reads TGTGCCAGCAGTGGCGGTTATGGCTACACCTTC. Translation gives CASSGGYGYTF.

The gene calls are TRBV7-2 and TRBJ2-2; 9 positions match TRBD1. CDR3 length equals 15 residues. Germline V CDR1 and CDR2: SGHTA, FQGNSA. Trimming took 5 bases from V and 3 from J; bases not matched to a gene: 4. CDR3 loop: CASSRRDRDTGELFF. The DNA of the CDR3 is TGTGCCAGCAGCCGCCGGGACAGGGACACCGGGGAGCTGTTTTTT.

V and J are TRBV29-1 and TRBJ2-3; possible D gene TRBD2, 6 bases. Looked up from germline, CDR1 is SQVTM and CDR2 is ANQGSEA. This CDR3 has 12 residues. Trimming cost V 0 bases and J 8 bases, with 9 bases left between them. CDR3 sequence: CSVEDGGSTQYF. DNA for the CDR3: TGCAGCGTTGAAGATGGGGGGAGTACGCAGTATTTT.

This chain connects TRBV28 to TRBJ2-1; 9 nucleotides line up with TRBD2. The CDR3 length is 16 residues. Germline CDR1 MDHEN, CDR2 SYDVKM. The trim removed 5 bases at V and 0 bases at J, leaving 5 bases unmatched. The CDR3, as DNA: TGTGCCAGCAGTAGCGGGGGGCCCTACTCCTACAATGAGCAGTTCTTC. Its protein product is CASSSGGPYSYNEQFF.

V usage is TRBV6-4 and J usage is TRBJ2-5, with 8 bases aligning to TRBD1. V was pared by 9 bases and J by 5 bases, with 11 bases of the junction left unmatched. This CDR3 region has 14 residues. The V gene's germline CDR1 is MRHNA and CDR2 SNTAGT. The CDR3 region is CARGGPGGAETQYF. The CDR3, as DNA: TGTGCCAGAGGGGGGCCAGGGGGCGCGGAGACCCAGTACTTC.

The rearrangement uses TRBV7-9 and TRBJ2-1; 12 bases are shared with TRBD2. The CDR3 is made up of 17 amino acids. V was clipped by 5 bases and J by 2 bases; unmatched bases: 7. Germline V gives CDR1 SEHNR, CDR2 FQNEAQ (reference sequence). Written as DNA, the CDR3 is TGTGCCAGCAGCCCGACTAGCGGGGGCCGCACCTACAATGAGCAGTTCTTC. It yields the protein CASSPTSGGRTYNEQFF.

This clone has just a few counts. V and J are TRBV7-9 and TRBJ1-6; the D is unclear. The V gene lost 1 base and the J gene lost 10 bases, with 8 bases spanning the gap. The CDR3 loop spans 13 amino acids. The germline V gene encodes CDR1 SEHNR and CDR2 FQNEAQ (reference sequence). In DNA, the CDR3 is TGTGCCAGCAGCTTAGAATCGGGGTCACCCCTCCACTTT. Protein: CASSLESGSPLHF.

A note on this clone: The same CDR3 is also encoded by other DNA sequences in this sample. The chain's CDR3 is CASSSLGTGYGYTF. Here the CDR3 DNA reads TGTGCCAGTAGTTCCCTCGGGACAGGCTATGGCTACACCTTC. The chain couples TRBV19 to TRBJ1-2, with 8 bases aligning to TRBD1. The CDR3 runs to 14 residues. Germline trimming cut 5 bases from V and 4 bases from J; bases unmatched to any gene: 6. Per germline, CDR1 LNHDA and CDR2 SQIVND (reference sequence).

The rearrangement links TRBV7-9 to TRBJ2-1; weak D call: TRBD1 (6 bases). CDR3 size: 16 residues. The germline CDR1 and CDR2 sequences are SEHNR and FQNEAQ (reference sequence). V was trimmed by 4 bases and J by 3 bases, leaving 16 bases between them. DNA for the CDR3: TGTGCCAGCAGCTCCTACAGGGCCCGGGACTACAATGAGCAGTTCTTC. Translating gives CASSSYRARDYNEQFF.

The rearrangement joins TRBV29-1 to TRBJ1-1; D possibly corresponds to TRBD1 (5 bases). The germline CDR1 and CDR2 sequences are SQVTM and ANQGSEA. This CDR3 is built from 10 residues. V lost 6 bases, J lost 7 bases, and 9 bases lay in between. The DNA for the CDR3 is TGCAGCGTCGGGGGAGGTGAAGCTTTCTTT. Translating gives CSVGGGEAFF.

The V gene is TRBV19, the J gene TRBJ1-3, with 9 bases matching TRBD1. The CDR3 has 15 amino acids. Germline values: CDR1 LNHDA, CDR2 SQIVND (reference sequence). Losses at the gene ends were 4 bases for V and 0 bases for J; bases not matched to a gene: 1. The CDR3, as DNA: TGTGCCAGTAGTAGGGACAGGGCCTCTGGAAACACCATATATTTT. The encoded protein is CASSRDRASGNTIYF.

The V call is TRBV30, the J call TRBJ1-2; TRBD1 aligns across 10 bases. The CDR3 runs 14 residues. From germline, CDR1 is GTSNPN and CDR2 SVGIG (reference sequence). The V gene end was trimmed by 1 base and the J gene end by 4 bases; junction bases not matched to a gene: 3. CDR3 sequence (DNA): TGTGCCTGGAGTGGACAGGGGGCAATCTATGGCTACACCTTC. This encodes CAWSGQGAIYGYTF.

This sequence joins TRBV11-2 and TRBJ2-7; 7 positions match TRBD1. The CDR3 has 13 amino acids. The J segment lost 5 bases and the V segment lost 6 bases, leaving 7 bases of the junction unmatched. Germline V lookup: CDR1 SGHAT, CDR2 FQNNGV. The CDR3 spells CASRNTGVDEQYF. The CDR3 DNA is TGTGCCAGCAGAAATACAGGGGTGGACGAGCAGTACTTC. The variable domain in full, completed from reference TRBV11-2 and TRBJ2-7, reads EAGVAQSPRYKIIEKRQSVAFWCNPISGHATLYWYQQILGQGPKLLIQFQNNGVVDDSQLPKDRFSAERLKGVDSTLKIQPAKLEDSAVYLCASRNTGVDEQYFGPGTRLTVT.

The V and J genes are TRBV10-2 and TRBJ2-5, with 8 bases identical to TRBD1. Germline CDR1 is WSHSY and CDR2 is SAAADI. Germline trimming cut 6 bases from V and 1 base from J; bases unmatched to any gene: 4. This CDR3 is 14 amino acids long. CDR3 amino acids: CASSPQGVQETQYF. The CDR3 DNA is TGCGCCAGCAGCCCACAGGGGGTCCAAGAGACCCAGTACTTC.